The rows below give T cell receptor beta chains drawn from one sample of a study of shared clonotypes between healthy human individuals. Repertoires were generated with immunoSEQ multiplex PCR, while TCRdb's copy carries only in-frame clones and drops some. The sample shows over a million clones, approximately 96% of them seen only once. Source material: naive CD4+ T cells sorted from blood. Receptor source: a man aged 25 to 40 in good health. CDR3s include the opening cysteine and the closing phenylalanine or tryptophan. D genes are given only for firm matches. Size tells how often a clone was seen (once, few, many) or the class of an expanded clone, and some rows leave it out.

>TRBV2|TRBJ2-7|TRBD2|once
TGTGCCAGCAAAATGACTAGCGTCTACGAGCAGTACTTC
CASKMTSVYEQYF
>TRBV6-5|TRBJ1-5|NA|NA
TGTGCCAGCACATGGAGTCATCAGCCCCAGCATTTT
CASTWSHQPQHF
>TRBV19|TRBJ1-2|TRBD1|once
TGTGCCAGTACCAGCCCGGACAGGGAGAAAGGGGGCTACACCTTC
CASTSPDREKGGYTF
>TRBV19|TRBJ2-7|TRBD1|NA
TGTGCCAGTAGTATCAGGGGACAGCCCTTCTACGAGCAGTACTTC
CASSIRGQPFYEQYF
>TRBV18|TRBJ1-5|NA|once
TGTGCCAGCTCACCGACAGAGAATCAGCCCCAGCATTTT
CASSPTENQPQHF
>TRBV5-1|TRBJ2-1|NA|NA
TGCGCCAGCTTCGGGACAACCTACAATGAGCAGTTCTTC
CASFGTTYNEQFF
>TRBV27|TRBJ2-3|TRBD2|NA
TGTGCCAGCAGTTCTCGCGGGAGGGCCCTCAGCACAGATACGCAGTATTTT
CASSSRGRALSTDTQYF
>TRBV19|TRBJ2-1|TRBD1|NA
TGTGCCACCTCCCGGGACAGGGGGGTCGGTGAGCAGTTCTTC
CATSRDRGVGEQFF
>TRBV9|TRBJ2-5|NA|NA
TGTGCCAGCAGCGTAGATGGGGGAGGGGGTAAAGAGACCCAGTACTTC
CASSVDGGGGKETQYF
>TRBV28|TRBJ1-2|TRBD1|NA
TGTGCCACTTCCGGGACAGGGGCTGTCTACACCTTC
CATSGTGAVYTF
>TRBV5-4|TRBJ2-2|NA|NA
TGTGCCAGCAGCTTCGGGGGCATGACCACCGGGGAGCTGTTTTTT
CASSFGGMTTGELFF
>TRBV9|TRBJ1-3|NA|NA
TGTGCCAGCAGCGTAGCAGCGGACGGAAACACCATATATTTT
CASSVAADGNTIYF
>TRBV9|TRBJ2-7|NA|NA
TGTGCCAGCAGCGTAGTCGGGCAGTCCTACGAGCAGTACTTC
CASSVVGQSYEQYF
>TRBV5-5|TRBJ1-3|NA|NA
TGTGCCAGCACCCTGGAGGGGGGGTTCTCTGGAAACACCATATATTTT
CASTLEGGFSGNTIYF
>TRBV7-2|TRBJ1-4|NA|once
TGTGCCAGCAGCTTTGGGGTTGCAGGGATCGGAAAACTGTTTTTT
CASSFGVAGIGKLFF
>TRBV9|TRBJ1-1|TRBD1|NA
TGTGCCAGCAGCGGGGGACAGCGGTACACTGAAGCTTTCTTT
CASSGGQRYTEAFF
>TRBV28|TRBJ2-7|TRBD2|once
TGTGCCAGCAACCTTAGCGGGGCTAGCTCCTACGAGCAGTACTTC
CASNLSGASSYEQYF
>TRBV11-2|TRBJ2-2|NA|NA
TGTGCCAGCAGCTTGGGGGCGAACACCGGGGAGCTGTTTTTT
CASSLGANTGELFF
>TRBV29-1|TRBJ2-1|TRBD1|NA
TGCAGCGTCGGGGGTGGGACAGGGGGAGTATTCGGCAATGAGCAGTTCTTC
CSVGGGTGGVFGNEQFF
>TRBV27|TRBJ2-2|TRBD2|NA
TGTGCCAGCAGTATTACTAGCGGGAGATACACCGGGGAGCTGTTTTTT
CASSITSGRYTGELFF
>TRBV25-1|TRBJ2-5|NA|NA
TGTGCCAGCAGTGAAAGACTCATCCAGGGGGAGACCCAGTACTTC
CASSERLIQGETQYF
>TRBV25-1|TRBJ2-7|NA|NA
TGTGCCAGCAGTCCCGAAGGACTTCGATCCTACGAGCAGTACTTC
CASSPEGLRSYEQYF
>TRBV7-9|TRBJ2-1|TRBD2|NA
TGTGCCAGCAGCCCGGGACTAGCGGGAGTCTGGAATGAGCAGTTCTTC
CASSPGLAGVWNEQFF
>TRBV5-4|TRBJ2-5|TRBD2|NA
TGTGCCAGCAGCCGGGGGGGCGGTTCGGAGACCCAGTACTTC
CASSRGGGSETQYF